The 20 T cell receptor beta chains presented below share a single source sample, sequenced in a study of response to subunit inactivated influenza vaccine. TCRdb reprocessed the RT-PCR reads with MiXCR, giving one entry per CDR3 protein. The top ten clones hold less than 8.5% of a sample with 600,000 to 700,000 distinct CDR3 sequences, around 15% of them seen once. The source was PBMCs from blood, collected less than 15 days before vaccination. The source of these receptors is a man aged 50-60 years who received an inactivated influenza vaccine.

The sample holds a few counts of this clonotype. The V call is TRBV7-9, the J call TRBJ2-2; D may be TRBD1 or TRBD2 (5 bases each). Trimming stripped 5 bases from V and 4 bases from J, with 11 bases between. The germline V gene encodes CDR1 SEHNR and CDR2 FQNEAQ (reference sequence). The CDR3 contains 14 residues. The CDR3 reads CASSPIGGTGELFF. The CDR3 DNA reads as TGTGCCAGCAGCCCGATTGGGGGCACCGGGGAGCTGTTTTTT.

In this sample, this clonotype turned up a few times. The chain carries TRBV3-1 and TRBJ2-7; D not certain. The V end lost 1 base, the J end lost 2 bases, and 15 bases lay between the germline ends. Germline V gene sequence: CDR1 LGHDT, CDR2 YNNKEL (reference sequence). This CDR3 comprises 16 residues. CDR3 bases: TGTGCCAGCAGCCAAGCCGCGTCGAGCACGGCCTACGAGCAGTACTTC. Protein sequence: CASSQAASSTAYEQYF.

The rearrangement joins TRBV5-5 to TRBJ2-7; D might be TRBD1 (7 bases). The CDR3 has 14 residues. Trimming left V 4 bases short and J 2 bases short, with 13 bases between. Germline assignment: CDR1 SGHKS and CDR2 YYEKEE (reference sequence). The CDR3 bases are TGTGCCAGCAGCAACGCGGGACAGACCTACGAGCAGTACTTC. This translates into CASSNAGQTYEQYF.

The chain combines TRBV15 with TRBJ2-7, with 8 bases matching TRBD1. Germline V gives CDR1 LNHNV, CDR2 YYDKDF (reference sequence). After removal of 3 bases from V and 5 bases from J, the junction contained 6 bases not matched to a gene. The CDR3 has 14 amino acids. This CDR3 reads CATSSPNRGDEQYF. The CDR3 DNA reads TGTGCCACCAGCAGTCCGAACAGGGGGGACGAGCAGTACTTC.

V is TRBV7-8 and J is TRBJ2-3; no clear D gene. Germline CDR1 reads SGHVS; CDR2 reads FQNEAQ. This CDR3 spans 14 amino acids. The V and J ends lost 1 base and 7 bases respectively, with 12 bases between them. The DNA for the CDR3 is TGTGCCAGCAGCTTAGACAGATTCGTGAATACGCAGTATTTT. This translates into CASSLDRFVNTQYF.

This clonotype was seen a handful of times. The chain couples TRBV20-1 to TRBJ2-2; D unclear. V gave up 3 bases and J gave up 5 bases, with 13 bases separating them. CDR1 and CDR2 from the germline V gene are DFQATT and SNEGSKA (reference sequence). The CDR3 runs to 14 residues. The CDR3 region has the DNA TGCAGTGCTAGGACCCGCACCACTACCGGGGAGCTGTTTTTT. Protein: CSARTRTTTGELFF.

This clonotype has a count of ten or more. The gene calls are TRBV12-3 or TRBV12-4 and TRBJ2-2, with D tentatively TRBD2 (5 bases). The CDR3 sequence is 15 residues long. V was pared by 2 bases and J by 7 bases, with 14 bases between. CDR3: CASSLNRGWGGELFF. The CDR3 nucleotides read TGTGCCAGCAGTTTAAACCGGGGATGGGGCGGGGAGCTGTTTTTT.

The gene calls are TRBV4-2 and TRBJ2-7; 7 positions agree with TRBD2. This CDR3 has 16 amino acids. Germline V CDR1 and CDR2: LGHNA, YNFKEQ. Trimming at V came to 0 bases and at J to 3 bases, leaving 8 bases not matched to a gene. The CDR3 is CASSQDREVVLYEQYF. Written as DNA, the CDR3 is TGTGCCAGCAGCCAAGATCGGGAGGTCGTCCTCTACGAGCAGTACTTC.

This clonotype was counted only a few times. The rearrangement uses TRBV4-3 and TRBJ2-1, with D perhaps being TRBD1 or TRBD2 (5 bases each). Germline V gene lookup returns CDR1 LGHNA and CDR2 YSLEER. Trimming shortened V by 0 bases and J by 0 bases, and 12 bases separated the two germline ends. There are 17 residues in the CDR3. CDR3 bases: TGCGCCAGCAGCCAAGACCTCGCTGGGGGCTCCTACAATGAGCAGTTCTTC. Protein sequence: CASSQDLAGGSYNEQFF.

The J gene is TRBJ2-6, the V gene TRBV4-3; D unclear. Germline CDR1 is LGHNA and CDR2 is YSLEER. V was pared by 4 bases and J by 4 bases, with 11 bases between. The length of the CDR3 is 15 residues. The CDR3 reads CASSPSNRGANVLTF. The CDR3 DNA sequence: TGCGCCAGCAGCCCCTCGAATAGGGGGGCCAACGTCCTGACTTTC.

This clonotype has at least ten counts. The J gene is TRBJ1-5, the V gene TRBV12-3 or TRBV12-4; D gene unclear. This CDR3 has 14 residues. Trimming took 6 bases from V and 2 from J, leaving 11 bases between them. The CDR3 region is CASSFSGGNQPQHF. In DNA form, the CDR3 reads TGTGCCAGCAGCTTCTCTGGGGGCAATCAGCCCCAGCATTTT.

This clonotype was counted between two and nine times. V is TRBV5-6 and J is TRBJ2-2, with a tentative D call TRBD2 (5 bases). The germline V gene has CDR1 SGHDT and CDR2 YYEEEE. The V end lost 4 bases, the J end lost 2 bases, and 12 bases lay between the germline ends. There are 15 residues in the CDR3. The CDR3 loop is CASSRVASNTGELFF. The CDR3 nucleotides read TGTGCCAGCAGCCGGGTGGCTAGCAACACCGGGGAGCTGTTTTTT.

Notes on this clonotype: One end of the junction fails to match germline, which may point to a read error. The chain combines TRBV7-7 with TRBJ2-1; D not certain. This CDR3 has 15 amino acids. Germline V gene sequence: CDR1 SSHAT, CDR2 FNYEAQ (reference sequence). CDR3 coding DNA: TGTGCTAGCAGCTTAGATGTGCACCACCTCGATGAGCAGTTCTTC. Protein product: CASSLDVHHLDEQFF.

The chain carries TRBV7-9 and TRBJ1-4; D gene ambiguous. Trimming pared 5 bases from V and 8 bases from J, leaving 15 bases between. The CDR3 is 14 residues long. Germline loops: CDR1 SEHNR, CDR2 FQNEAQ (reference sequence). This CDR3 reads CASSLSGGAEKLFF. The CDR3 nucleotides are TGTGCCAGCAGCCTCTCCGGCGGTGCGGAAAAACTGTTTTTT.

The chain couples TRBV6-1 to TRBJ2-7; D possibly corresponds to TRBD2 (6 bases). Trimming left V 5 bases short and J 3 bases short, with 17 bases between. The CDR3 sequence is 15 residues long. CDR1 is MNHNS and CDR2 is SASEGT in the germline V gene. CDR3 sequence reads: CASSLGGDGIYEQYF. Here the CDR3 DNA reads TGTGCCAGCAGTCTAGGAGGGGATGGTATCTACGAGCAGTACTTC.

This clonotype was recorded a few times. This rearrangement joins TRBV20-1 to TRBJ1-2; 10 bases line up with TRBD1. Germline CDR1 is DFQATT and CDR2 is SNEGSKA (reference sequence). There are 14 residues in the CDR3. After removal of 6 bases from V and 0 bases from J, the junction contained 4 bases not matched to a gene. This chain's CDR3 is CSAMGTGANYGYTF. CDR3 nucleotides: TGCAGTGCAATGGGGACAGGGGCTAACTATGGCTACACCTTC.

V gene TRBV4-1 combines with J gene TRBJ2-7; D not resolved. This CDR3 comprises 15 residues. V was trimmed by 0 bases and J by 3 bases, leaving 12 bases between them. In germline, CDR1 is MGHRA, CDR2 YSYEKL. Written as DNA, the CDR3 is TGCGCCAGCAGCCAAGATCCGGGTCCCTACTACGAGCAGTACTTC. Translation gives CASSQDPGPYYEQYF.

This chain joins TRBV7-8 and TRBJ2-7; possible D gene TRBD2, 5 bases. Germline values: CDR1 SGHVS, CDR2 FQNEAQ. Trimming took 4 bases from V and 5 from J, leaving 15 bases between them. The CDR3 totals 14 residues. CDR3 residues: CASSSLDGIHEQYF. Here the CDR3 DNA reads TGTGCCAGCAGCTCCCTCGACGGGATCCACGAGCAGTACTTC.

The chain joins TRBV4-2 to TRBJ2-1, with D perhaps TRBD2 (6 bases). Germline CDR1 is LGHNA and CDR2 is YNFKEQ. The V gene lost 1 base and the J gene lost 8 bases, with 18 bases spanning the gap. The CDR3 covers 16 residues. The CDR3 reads CASSQVAATGWDEQFF. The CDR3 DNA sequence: TGTGCCAGCAGCCAAGTAGCGGCAACAGGTTGGGATGAGCAGTTCTTC.

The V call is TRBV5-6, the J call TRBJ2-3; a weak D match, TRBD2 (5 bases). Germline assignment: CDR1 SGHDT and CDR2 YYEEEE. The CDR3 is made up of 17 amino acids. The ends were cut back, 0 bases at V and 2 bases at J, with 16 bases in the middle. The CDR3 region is CASSLGGGLLLTDTQYF. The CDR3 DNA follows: TGTGCCAGCAGCTTGGGAGGCGGGCTACTCCTCACAGATACGCAGTATTTT.